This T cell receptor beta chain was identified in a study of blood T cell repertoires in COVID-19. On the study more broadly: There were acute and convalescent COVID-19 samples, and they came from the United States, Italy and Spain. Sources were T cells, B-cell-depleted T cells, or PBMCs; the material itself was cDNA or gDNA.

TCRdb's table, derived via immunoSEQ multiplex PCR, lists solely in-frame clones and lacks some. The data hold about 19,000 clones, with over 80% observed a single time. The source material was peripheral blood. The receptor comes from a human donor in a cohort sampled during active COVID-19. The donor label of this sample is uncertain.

Written as DNA, the CDR3 is TGTGCCAGCAGCCTCGCGCTAGCGGGAGATACGCAGTATTTT. Its protein product is CASSLALAGDTQYF. The gene calls are TRBV5-5 and TRBJ2-3, with TRBD2 identical over 8 bases. The germline V gene has CDR1 SGHKS and CDR2 YYEKEE (reference sequence). CDR3 length: 14 residues. The J segment lost 5 bases and the V segment lost 4 bases, leaving 6 bases of the junction unmatched.